The 25 T cell receptor beta chains below all came from one sample that was sequenced in a study of shared clonotypes between healthy human individuals. Data came from immunoSEQ multiplex PCR; TCRdb stores just in-frame clones and leaves some out. The sample shows fewer than 1.8 million clones, approximately 98.5% of them seen only once. Material for sequencing was naive CD4+ T cells sorted from blood. The subset denotes: CD45RA+ positively selected. Receptor source: a man younger than 40 in good health.

The chain couples TRBV19 to TRBJ2-6; D call uncertain. The CDR3 runs to 15 residues. In germline, CDR1 is LNHDA, CDR2 SQIVND (reference sequence). V lost 4 bases, J lost 2 bases, and 9 bases lay in between. This chain's CDR3 is CASSREPAGANVLTF. CDR3 DNA sequence: TGTGCCAGTAGTAGGGAACCCGCTGGGGCCAACGTCCTGACTTTC.

This rearrangement joins TRBV29-1 to TRBJ2-1, with 9 bases aligning to TRBD1. The CDR3 has 14 residues. V gave up 8 bases and J gave up 4 bases; unmatched junction bases: 9. Looked up from germline, CDR1 is SQVTM and CDR2 is ANQGSEA. CDR3 region: CSTGPGTGYNEQFF. The CDR3 bases are TGCAGCACAGGTCCCGGGACAGGGTACAATGAGCAGTTCTTC.

This clone was seen only once. The rearrangement uses TRBV6-1 and TRBJ2-1; 8 nucleotides match TRBD1. V lost 6 bases, J lost 2 bases, and 6 bases stayed unmatched. CDR3 length: 15 residues. Germline V gene sequence: CDR1 MNHNS, CDR2 SASEGT. CDR3 in amino acids: CASRRQGIAYNEQFF. For the CDR3, the DNA is TGTGCCAGCAGAAGACAGGGGATTGCCTACAATGAGCAGTTCTTC.

The genes are TRBV7-9 and TRBJ1-1, with 7 positions matching TRBD1. The CDR3 contains 12 residues. V dropped 5 bases and J dropped 8; count of bases not matched to a gene: 5. Germline lookup yields CDR1 SEHNR and CDR2 FQNEAQ (reference sequence). CDR3 sequence reads: CASSPGTAEAFF. The CDR3 nucleotides are TGTGCCAGCAGCCCAGGGACAGCGGAAGCTTTCTTT.

The rearrangement joins TRBV2 to TRBJ2-3, with D uncertain. V gave up 7 bases and J gave up 6 bases, with 14 bases separating them. Germline CDR1 reads SNHLY; CDR2 reads FYNNEI. The CDR3 covers 13 residues. The CDR3 sequence is CASIPGSGDTQYF. For the CDR3, the DNA is TGTGCCAGCATCCCTGGGTCAGGTGATACGCAGTATTTT.

Worth noting for this clone: Other DNA sequences within the sample encode an identical CDR3. The rearrangement uses TRBV7-9 and TRBJ2-3, with D perhaps TRBD1 (5 bases). Germline CDR1 SEHNR, CDR2 FQNEAQ (reference sequence). V was trimmed by 1 base and J by 3 bases, leaving 8 bases between them. The CDR3 has 14 residues. The CDR3 region has the DNA TGTGCCAGCAGCTTAGTCCAGGGAACAGATACGCAGTATTTT. Translated, it gives CASSLVQGTDTQYF. The full variable domain, in which reference TRBV7-9 and TRBJ2-3 provide the parts outside the CDR3, is DTGVSQNPRHKITKRGQNVTFRCDPISEHNRLYWYRQTLGQGPEFLTYFQNEAQLEKSRLLSDRFSAERPKGSFSTLEIQRTEQGDSAMYLCASSLVQGTDTQYFGPGTRLTVL.

The J gene is TRBJ2-2, the V gene TRBV18; no firm D call. The CDR3 totals 13 residues. CDR1 and CDR2 (germline): KGHSH, LQKENI. Trimming cost V 3 bases and J 6 bases, with 8 bases left between them. The CDR3 sequence is CASSPLRPGELFF. As DNA, the CDR3 is TGTGCCAGCTCACCCCTCCGCCCCGGGGAGCTGTTTTTT.

V and J are TRBV7-8 and TRBJ2-2, with a possible D match to TRBD2 (6 bases). The CDR3 is 15 residues long. The germline gives CDR1 SGHVS, CDR2 FQNEAQ. The V and J ends lost 3 bases and 1 base respectively, with 9 bases between them. DNA of the CDR3: TGTGCCAGCAGCTTGGGGACTGGGAACACCGGGGAGCTGTTTTTT. This codes for CASSLGTGNTGELFF.

The rearrangement uses TRBV16 and TRBJ1-4, with D unresolved. The V gene's germline CDR1 is KGHSY and CDR2 FQNENV. This CDR3 is built from 15 residues. V lost 2 bases and J 10 bases, leaving 17 bases between the germline ends. Here the CDR3 reads CASSQDLREIGKLFF. For the CDR3, the DNA is TGTGCCAGCAGCCAAGATTTGAGGGAAATTGGAAAACTGTTTTTT.

The chain couples TRBV5-1 to TRBJ2-5; 9 nucleotides match TRBD2. CDR3 length: 13 residues. The ends lost 4 bases at V and 4 bases at J; junction bases unmatched: 2. Per the germline V gene, CDR1 is SGHRS and CDR2 is YFSETQ. This chain's CDR3 is CASSAAGGETQYF. The CDR3 nucleotides read TGCGCCAGCAGCGCAGCGGGAGGAGAGACCCAGTACTTC.

V is TRBV10-3 and J is TRBJ1-1; D is ambiguous. The CDR3 is 14 residues long. Germline lookup yields CDR1 ENHRY and CDR2 SYGVKD. V lost 8 bases and J lost 7, with 20 bases in between. CDR3 amino acids: CAIADGQVPREAFF. For the CDR3, the DNA is TGTGCCATCGCGGACGGCCAAGTCCCCCGTGAAGCTTTCTTT.

This clone was detected only once. This chain connects TRBV15 to TRBJ2-7; 8 bases map to TRBD1. The CDR3 is 14 amino acids. CDR1 is LNHNV and CDR2 is YYDKDF in the germline V gene (reference sequence). V lost 0 bases to trimming and J lost 7 bases; unmatched junction nucleotides: 5. The CDR3 nucleotides read TGTGCCACCAGCAGAGATATTACAGGGGGAGAGCAGTACTTC. This sequence encodes CATSRDITGGEQYF.

This chain uses TRBV7-9 with TRBJ2-7; possibly TRBD2 for D (6 bases). This CDR3 comprises 14 residues. Per germline, CDR1 SEHNR and CDR2 FQNEAQ (reference sequence). Trimming left V 4 bases short and J 5 bases short, with 15 bases between. DNA of the CDR3: TGTGCCAGCAGCTCCCGGTTGGGGGGAAACGAGCAGTACTTC. Encoded protein: CASSSRLGGNEQYF.

The chain employs TRBV9 and TRBJ1-2; TRBD1 might be the D (5 bases). V was clipped by 0 bases and J by 5 bases, with 17 bases between them. The CDR3 has 16 residues. CDR1 and CDR2 (germline): SGDLS, YYNGEE. The DNA for the CDR3 is TGTGCCAGCAGCGTAGCTCCTGGGGCAGGAGAGTATGGCTACACCTTC. Translation gives CASSVAPGAGEYGYTF.

The V gene is TRBV7-8, the J gene TRBJ2-7; TRBD2 is a possible D gene (5 bases). This CDR3 spans 16 amino acids. Deletions cut 5 bases from V and 0 bases from J, with 17 bases between. CDR1 SGHVS and CDR2 FQNEAQ come from the germline V gene. This CDR3 reads CASSLSRLSSSYEQYF. In DNA, the CDR3 is TGTGCCAGCAGCCTATCCAGACTATCAAGCTCCTACGAGCAGTACTTC.

CDR3 loop: CASSASWGSSYNEQFF. CDR3 nucleotide sequence: TGTGCCAGCAGCGCCTCCTGGGGGAGCTCCTACAATGAGCAGTTCTTC. V gene TRBV9 combines with J gene TRBJ2-1; either TRBD1 or TRBD2 may supply D (5 bases each). The germline V gene has CDR1 SGDLS and CDR2 YYNGEE. The V gene lost 3 bases and the J gene lost 0 bases, with 13 bases spanning the gap. This CDR3 region has 16 residues.

The V gene is TRBV5-4, the J gene TRBJ2-1; 12 bases fit TRBD2. J gave up 13 bases and V 4 bases, and 12 bases lay outside the gene matches. The germline V gene has CDR1 SGHNT and CDR2 YYREEE (reference sequence). CDR3 length equals 15 residues. DNA of the CDR3: TGTGCCAGCAGCCCCCTAGCGGGAGGGGGTGCAGCTCAGTTCTTC. It codes for CASSPLAGGGAAQFF.

J is TRBJ1-1 and V is TRBV5-1; TRBD1 agrees at 10 bases. In germline, CDR1 is SGHRS, CDR2 YFSETQ. The V gene end was trimmed by 3 bases and the J gene end by 4 bases; junction bases not matched to a gene: 12. The CDR3 has 17 amino acids. The CDR3 nucleotides are TGCGCCAGCAGCTCGACAGGGGGCCTGGCAATGGGCACTGAAGCTTTCTTT. It is translated as CASSSTGGLAMGTEAFF.

The genes are TRBV10-3 and TRBJ2-3; 8 bases fit TRBD1. The CDR3 is 16 amino acids. Germline V gene lookup returns CDR1 ENHRY and CDR2 SYGVKD. Unmatched junction bases numbered 6, after V lost 3 bases and J lost 1 base. CDR3 sequence (DNA): TGTGCCATCAGTGACCCGGGCAGGGGGCGCACAGATACGCAGTATTTT. This encodes CAISDPGRGRTDTQYF.

The rearrangement links TRBV5-1 to TRBJ2-1; tentative D call: TRBD1 (5 bases). The CDR3 totals 16 residues. From germline, CDR1 is SGHRS and CDR2 YFSETQ. Trimming removed 0 bases at V and 7 bases at J, with 17 bases between. CDR3: CASSLEVFRVENEQFF. The CDR3 coding sequence is TGCGCCAGCAGCTTGGAGGTATTCAGGGTCGAAAATGAGCAGTTCTTC.

In DNA form, the CDR3 reads TGTGCCAGTAGTTTGGGCCGAAATAGCAATCAGCCCCAGCATTTT. This encodes CASSLGRNSNQPQHF. This chain uses TRBV19 with TRBJ1-5; unclear D gene. CDR1 is LNHDA, CDR2 SQIVND, per germline (reference sequence). This CDR3 is 15 amino acids long. V was shortened by 5 bases and J by 0 bases, with 11 bases between the two germline ends.

This chain connects TRBV5-5 to TRBJ2-3, with D unclear. The germline V gene encodes CDR1 SGHKS and CDR2 YYEKEE (reference sequence). Between the trimmed V and J ends, which lost 0 bases and 0 bases, there was a span of 17 bases. The length of the CDR3 is 18 residues. The CDR3 sequence: CASSLAFLTLSSTDTQYF. DNA for the CDR3: TGTGCCAGCAGCTTGGCCTTCTTGACTCTTAGTAGCACAGATACGCAGTATTTT.

This clone was seen a single time. This rearrangement joins TRBV5-4 to TRBJ2-7; D possibly corresponds to TRBD1 (6 bases). Trimming pared 7 bases from V and 4 bases from J, leaving 18 bases between. The CDR3 extends over 14 amino acids. Germline CDR1 and CDR2: SGHNT and YYREEE (reference sequence). The CDR3 nucleotides are TGTGCCAGCGGGGGCGGACACGGACAATACGAGCAGTACTTC. It is translated as CASGGGHGQYEQYF. Filled out from reference TRBV5-4 and TRBJ2-7, the complete variable domain reads ETGVTQSPTHLIKTRGQQVTLRCSSQSGHNTVSWYQQALGQGPQFIFQYYREEENGRGNFPPRFSGLQFPNYSSELNVNALELDDSALYLCASGGGHGQYEQYFGPGTRLTVT.

The rearrangement links TRBV7-2 to TRBJ2-3; D is possibly TRBD1 (6 bases). The germline V gene encodes CDR1 SGHTA and CDR2 FQGNSA. The V gene lost 2 bases and the J gene lost 8 bases, with 14 bases spanning the gap. The CDR3 is 14 residues long. The CDR3 spells CASSLLSGAGTQYF. CDR3 coding DNA: TGTGCCAGCAGCTTATTATCAGGGGCCGGTACGCAGTATTTT.

The rearrangement links TRBV11-3 to TRBJ2-4; weak D call: TRBD1 (7 bases). The V gene lost 5 bases and the J gene lost 3 bases, with 11 bases spanning the gap. The CDR3 extends over 14 amino acids. Germline lookup yields CDR1 SGHNT and CDR2 YENEEA. The CDR3 sequence: CASSPGGSKNIQYF. CDR3 bases: TGTGCCAGCAGCCCAGGGGGGAGCAAAAACATTCAGTACTTC.